Below, one T cell receptor beta chain is given with its context. Its specificity is not known. Positive CCR7 selection of CD45RO-negative cells yielded the naive CD8 cells, and terminally differentiated effector memory CD45RA+ cells were excluded. Every donor was a Caucasian adult from Nashville, Tennessee. Sorted subsets were amplified in replicate PCRs using 150 to 250 ng DNA, 30,000 to 35,000 T cell genomes. Produced via immunoSEQ multiplex PCR; TCRdb's table is partial and in-frame only. The sample lists some 2 million clones, about 95% seen once, with approximately 1.2% in the top ten. These data come from a study of shared clonotypes between healthy human individuals. Study conclusions and caveats: Clonotype sharing among donors, it was expected, would be affected by sequencing depth. A few donors held about 5% of naive CD4 clonotypes in common.

V was clipped by 5 bases and J by 6 bases; unmatched bases: 9. The CDR3 spans 15 residues. Per the germline V gene, CDR1 is MGHRA and CDR2 is YSYEKL. Sequenced: naive CD8+ T cells sorted from blood. This receptor was taken from a man in his late teens or twenties in good health. V is TRBV4-1 and J is TRBJ2-1, with 8 bases aligning to TRBD2. The CDR3 region is CASSIRGGSPNEQFF. CDR3 DNA: TGCGCCAGCAGCATACGGGGGGGGAGCCCCAATGAGCAGTTCTTC.